This T cell receptor beta chain was observed in a study of cytomegalovirus exposure and HLA in healthy donors. With respect to this clone: Its ends do not fully match the called genes, so a read error is possible.

This CDR3 region has 14 residues. The germline V gene encodes CDR1 SGHRS and CDR2 YFSETQ. The PCR made use of 60 Vbeta and 13 Jbeta primers. Data came from immunoSEQ multiplex PCR; TCRdb stores just in-frame clones and leaves some out. This table has some 180,000 clones, about 70% appearing once. This chain uses TRBV5-1 with TRBJ2-7, with 7 bases identical to TRBD1. This sequence was found in a woman in her 30s in good health and CMV-seronegative. The specimen sequenced was PBMCs. The CDR3 here is CASSLVGTAYEQYF. The CDR3, as DNA: TGTGCCAGCAGCTTGGTGGGGACAGCCTACGAGCAGTACTTC.